This record concerns one T cell receptor beta chain sequence. Its matching antigen is unknown. Germline CDR1 reads SGHTS; CDR2 reads YDEGEE. CDR3 length: 15 amino acids. V was trimmed by 4 bases and J by 4 bases, leaving 18 bases between them. The sample originates from a study of T cell clonotyping in hematopoietic cell transplantation. The study, taken as a whole, reports: At the given depth, recipient repertoires were over 95% de novo clonotypes. After transplant, recipient diversity fell while pathologically expanded clonotypes grew through day 180. Higher Inverse Simpson Index values in graft donor and pretransplant recipient predicted broader posttransplant TCR diversity.

Method: immunoSEQ multiplex PCR; TCRdb's copy keeps in-frame clones and lacks some. The sample carries about 41,000 clones, about 95% recorded once. Sequences were obtained from peripheral blood mononuclear cells. This TCR came from a man aged 25-40 years in good health. Some clones in this sample may be carry-over from other donors' samples. V and J are TRBV5-8 and TRBJ2-7; D possibly corresponds to TRBD1 (6 bases). CDR3 region: CASSLGQIWDYEQYF. The CDR3 nucleotides are TGTGCCAGCAGCCTCGGACAGATATGGGATTACGAGCAGTACTTC.